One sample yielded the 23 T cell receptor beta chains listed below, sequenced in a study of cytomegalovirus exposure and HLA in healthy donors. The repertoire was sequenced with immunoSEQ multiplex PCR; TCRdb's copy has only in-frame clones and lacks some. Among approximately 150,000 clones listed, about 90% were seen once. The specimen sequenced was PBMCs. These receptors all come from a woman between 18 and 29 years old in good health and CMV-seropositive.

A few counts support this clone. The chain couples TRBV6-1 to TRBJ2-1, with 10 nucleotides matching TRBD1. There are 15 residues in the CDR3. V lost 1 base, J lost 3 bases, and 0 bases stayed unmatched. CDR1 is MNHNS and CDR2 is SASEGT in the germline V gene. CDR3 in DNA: TGTGCCAGCAGTGAAGGGACAGGGGGCTACAATGAGCAGTTCTTC. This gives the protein CASSEGTGGYNEQFF.

CDR3 residues: CACPGQGNYGYTF. The CDR3 region has the DNA TGTGCCTGCCCGGGACAGGGAAACTATGGCTACACCTTC. The rearrangement uses TRBV28 and TRBJ1-2; 9 bases fit TRBD1. The germline gives CDR1 MDHEN, CDR2 SYDVKM. Trimming removed 11 bases from V and 2 bases from J; junction bases left unmatched: 6. The CDR3 sequence is 13 residues long.

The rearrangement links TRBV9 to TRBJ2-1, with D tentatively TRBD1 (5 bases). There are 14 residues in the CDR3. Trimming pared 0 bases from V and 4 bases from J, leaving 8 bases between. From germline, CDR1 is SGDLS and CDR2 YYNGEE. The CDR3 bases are TGTGCCAGCAGCGTAGAGGGGTCTTACAATGAGCAGTTCTTC. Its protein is CASSVEGSYNEQFF.

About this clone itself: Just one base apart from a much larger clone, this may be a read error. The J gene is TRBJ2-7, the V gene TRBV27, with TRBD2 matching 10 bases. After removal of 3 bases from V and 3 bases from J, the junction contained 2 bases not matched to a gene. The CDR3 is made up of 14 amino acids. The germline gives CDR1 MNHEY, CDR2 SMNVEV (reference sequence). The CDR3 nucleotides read TGTGCCAGCAGTTTGGCTAGCGGGAGCTACGAGCAGTACTTC. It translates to CASSLASGSYEQYF.

CDR3 DNA: TGTGCCACCAGCAGATCGCGGGACAGGGGGTACAATGAGCAGTTCTTC. Translated, it gives CATSRSRDRGYNEQFF. This rearrangement joins TRBV15 to TRBJ2-1; 11 bases map to TRBD1. V lost 2 bases, J lost 4 bases, and 4 bases stayed unmatched. CDR1 is LNHNV and CDR2 is YYDKDF in the germline V gene (reference sequence). The CDR3 consists of 16 residues.

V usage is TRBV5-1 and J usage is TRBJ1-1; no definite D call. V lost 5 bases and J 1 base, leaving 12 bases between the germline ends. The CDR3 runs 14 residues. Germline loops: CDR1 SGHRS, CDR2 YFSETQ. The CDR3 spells CASRMELRNTEAFF. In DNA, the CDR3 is TGCGCCAGCAGAATGGAGCTCCGGAACACTGAAGCTTTCTTT.

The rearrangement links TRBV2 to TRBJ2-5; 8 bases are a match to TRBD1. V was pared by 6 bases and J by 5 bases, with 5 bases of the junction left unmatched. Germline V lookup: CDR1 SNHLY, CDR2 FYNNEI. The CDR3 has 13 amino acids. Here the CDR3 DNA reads TGTGCCAGCAGGTTCAGGGGGCTGGAGACCCAGTACTTC. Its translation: CASRFRGLETQYF.

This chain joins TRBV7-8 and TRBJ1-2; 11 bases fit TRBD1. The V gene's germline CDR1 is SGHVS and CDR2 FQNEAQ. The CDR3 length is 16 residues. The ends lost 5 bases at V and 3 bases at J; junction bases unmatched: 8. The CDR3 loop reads CASSAPGQGVDYGYTF. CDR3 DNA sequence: TGTGCCAGCAGCGCACCGGGACAGGGGGTTGACTATGGCTACACCTTC.

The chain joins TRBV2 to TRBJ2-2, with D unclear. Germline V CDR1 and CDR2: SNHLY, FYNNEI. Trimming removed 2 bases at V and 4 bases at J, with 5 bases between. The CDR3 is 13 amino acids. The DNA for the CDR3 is TGTGCCAGCAGTGAAACTACCACCGGGGAGCTGTTTTTT. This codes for CASSETTTGELFF.

The CDR3: CASSHNLERNQPQHF. The CDR3 DNA is TGTGCCAGCAGTCATAATTTGGAGCGCAATCAGCCCCAGCATTTT. The rearrangement links TRBV6-1 to TRBJ1-5; D gene unclear. The CDR3 is 15 residues long. V was cut by 5 bases and J by 2 bases, with 13 bases left in between. The V gene's germline CDR1 is MNHNS and CDR2 SASEGT.

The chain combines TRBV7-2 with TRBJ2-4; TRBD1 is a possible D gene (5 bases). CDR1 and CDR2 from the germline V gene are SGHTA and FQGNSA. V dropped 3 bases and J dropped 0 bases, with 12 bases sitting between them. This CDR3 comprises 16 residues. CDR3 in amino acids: CASSLTATLAKNIQYF. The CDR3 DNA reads TGTGCCAGCAGCTTGACAGCGACCCTAGCCAAAAACATTCAGTACTTC.

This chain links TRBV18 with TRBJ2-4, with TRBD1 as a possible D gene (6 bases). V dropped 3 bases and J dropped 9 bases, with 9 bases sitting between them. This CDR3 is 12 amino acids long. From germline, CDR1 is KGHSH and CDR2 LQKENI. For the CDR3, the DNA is TGTGCCAGCTCACCCCAGGGGACCATTCAGTACTTC. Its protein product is CASSPQGTIQYF.

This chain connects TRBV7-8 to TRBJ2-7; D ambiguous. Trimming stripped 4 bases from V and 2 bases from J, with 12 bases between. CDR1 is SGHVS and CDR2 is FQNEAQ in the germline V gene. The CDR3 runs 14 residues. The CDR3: CASSSRRGTYEQYF. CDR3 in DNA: TGTGCCAGCAGCTCCCGGCGCGGAACCTACGAGCAGTACTTC.

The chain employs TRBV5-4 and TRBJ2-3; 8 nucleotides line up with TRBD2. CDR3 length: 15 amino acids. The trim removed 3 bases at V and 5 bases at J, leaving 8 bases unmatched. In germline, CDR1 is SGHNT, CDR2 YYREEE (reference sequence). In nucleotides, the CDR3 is TGTGCCAGCAGCTCATGGACTAGCATTCGAGATACGCAGTATTTT. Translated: CASSSWTSIRDTQYF. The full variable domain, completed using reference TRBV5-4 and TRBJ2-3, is ETGVTQSPTHLIKTRGQQVTLRCSSQSGHNTVSWYQQALGQGPQFIFQYYREEENGRGNFPPRFSGLQFPNYSSELNVNALELDDSALYLCASSSWTSIRDTQYFGPGTRLTVL.

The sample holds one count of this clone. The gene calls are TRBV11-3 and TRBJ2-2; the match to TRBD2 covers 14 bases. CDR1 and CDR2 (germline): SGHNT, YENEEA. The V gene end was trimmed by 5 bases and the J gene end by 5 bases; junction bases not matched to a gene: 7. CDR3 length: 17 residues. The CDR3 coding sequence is TGTGCCAGCAGCCCTCGGACTAGCGGGGGGATGACCGGGGAGCTGTTTTTT. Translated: CASSPRTSGGMTGELFF.

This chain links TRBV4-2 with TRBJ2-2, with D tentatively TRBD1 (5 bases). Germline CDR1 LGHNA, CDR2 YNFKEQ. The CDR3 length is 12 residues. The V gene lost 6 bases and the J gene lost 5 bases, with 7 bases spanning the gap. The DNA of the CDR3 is TGTGCCAGCAGTAGGGGAACCGGGGAGCTGTTTTTT. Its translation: CASSRGTGELFF.

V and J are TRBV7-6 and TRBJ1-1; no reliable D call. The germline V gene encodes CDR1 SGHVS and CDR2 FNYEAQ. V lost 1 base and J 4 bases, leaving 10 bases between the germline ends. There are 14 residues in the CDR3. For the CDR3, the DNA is TGTGCCAGCAGCTTAGGAGTAGGGAGCACTGAAGCTTTCTTT. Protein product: CASSLGVGSTEAFF.

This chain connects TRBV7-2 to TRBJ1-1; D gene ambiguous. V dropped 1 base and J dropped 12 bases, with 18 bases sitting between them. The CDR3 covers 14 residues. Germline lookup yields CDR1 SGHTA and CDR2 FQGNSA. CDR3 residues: CASSLVASPAGSFF. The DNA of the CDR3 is TGTGCCAGCAGCTTAGTTGCCTCACCCGCCGGGTCTTTCTTT.

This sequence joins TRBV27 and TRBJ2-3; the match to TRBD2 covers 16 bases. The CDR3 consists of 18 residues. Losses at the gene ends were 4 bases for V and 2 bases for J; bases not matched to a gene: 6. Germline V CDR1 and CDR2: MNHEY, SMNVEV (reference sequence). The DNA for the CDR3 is TGTGCCAGCAGTTCGGGACTAGCGGGAGGGAGACCCACAGATACGCAGTATTTT. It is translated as CASSSGLAGGRPTDTQYF.

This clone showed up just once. DNA for the CDR3: TGTGCCAGCAGTTTAAAATGGCAGGGGGCTATGGAGCAGTACTTC. This encodes CASSLKWQGAMEQYF. The chain couples TRBV27 to TRBJ2-7; 8 bases map to TRBD1. CDR1 MNHEY and CDR2 SMNVEV come from the germline V gene (reference sequence). Trimming removed 2 bases from V and 7 bases from J; junction bases left unmatched: 10. This CDR3 has 15 residues.

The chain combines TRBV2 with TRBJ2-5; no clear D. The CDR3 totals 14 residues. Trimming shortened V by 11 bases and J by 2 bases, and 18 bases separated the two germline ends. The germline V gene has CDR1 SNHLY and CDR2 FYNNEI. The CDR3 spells CAAASTHRQETQYF. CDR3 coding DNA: TGTGCCGCAGCATCGACTCATCGTCAAGAGACCCAGTACTTC.

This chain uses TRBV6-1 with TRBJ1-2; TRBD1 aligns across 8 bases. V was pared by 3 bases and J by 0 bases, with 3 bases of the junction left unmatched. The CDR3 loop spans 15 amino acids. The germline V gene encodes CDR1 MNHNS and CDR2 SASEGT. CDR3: CASSDTGGANYGYTF. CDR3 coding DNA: TGTGCCAGCAGTGATACAGGGGGAGCTAACTATGGCTACACCTTC.

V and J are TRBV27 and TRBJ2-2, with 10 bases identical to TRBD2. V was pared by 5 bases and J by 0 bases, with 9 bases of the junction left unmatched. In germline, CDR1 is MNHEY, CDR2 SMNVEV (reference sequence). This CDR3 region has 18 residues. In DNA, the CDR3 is TGTGCCAGCAGTATTAGCGGGGGGCCGTTCGCGAACACCGGGGAGCTGTTTTTT. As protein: CASSISGGPFANTGELFF.